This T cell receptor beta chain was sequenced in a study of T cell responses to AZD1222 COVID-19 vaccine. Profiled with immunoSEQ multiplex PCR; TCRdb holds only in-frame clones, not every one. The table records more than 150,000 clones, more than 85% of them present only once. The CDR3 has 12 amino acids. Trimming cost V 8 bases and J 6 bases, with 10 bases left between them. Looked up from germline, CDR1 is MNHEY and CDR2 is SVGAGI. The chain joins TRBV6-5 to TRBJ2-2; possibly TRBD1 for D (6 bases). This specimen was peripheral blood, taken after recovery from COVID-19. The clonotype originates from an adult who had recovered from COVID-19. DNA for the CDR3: TGTGCCAGCGGCAGGGGCGCCGGGGAGCTGTTTTTT. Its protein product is CASGRGAGELFF.